The 25 T cell receptor beta chains listed next were all sequenced from one sample in a study of blood T cells in healthy people across ages. Together with a sample-barcoded 5' primer, a J-beta primer mix was included in a second PCR lasting roughly 6 to 12 cycles. TCRdb reprocessed the 5' RACE reads via MiXCR and lists one record per CDR3 protein. This repertoire shows around 1,800,000 distinct CDR3 sequences, approximately 39% found once; its top ten account for more than 20%. Sequencing used blood. These receptor sequences come from a human donor in good health.

The V and J genes are TRBV28 and TRBJ2-7; 12 bases match TRBD1. The germline CDR1 and CDR2 sequences are MDHEN and SYDVKM. This CDR3 comprises 15 residues. With 5 bases clipped from V and 5 bases from J, the junction kept 7 bases outside the gene matches. CDR3 sequence (DNA): TGTGCCAGCAGTAACCTGGGACAGGGGGCGGACGAGCAGTACTTC. Translating it yields CASSNLGQGADEQYF.

This clonotype was picked up many times. V usage is TRBV4-1 and J usage is TRBJ2-1; 11 nucleotides line up with TRBD2. The junction had 8 bases not matched to a gene; V was cut back by 3 bases and J by 7 bases. The germline gives CDR1 MGHRA, CDR2 YSYEKL. The CDR3 consists of 16 residues. DNA for the CDR3: TGCGCCAGCAGCCAGATTCTAGCGGGGGGATGGAATGAGCAGTTCTTC. It translates to CASSQILAGGWNEQFF.

This clonotype was recorded once. This chain links TRBV7-2 with TRBJ2-3; D is undetermined. CDR1 is SGHTA and CDR2 is FQGNSA in the germline V gene. This CDR3 comprises 15 residues. Between the trimmed V and J ends, which lost 1 base and 0 bases, there was a span of 8 bases. The DNA of the CDR3 is TGTGCCAGCAGCTTAGATAGGCTGAGCACAGATACGCAGTATTTT. Residues: CASSLDRLSTDTQYF.

The table lists this clonotype with a few counts. The V and J genes are TRBV6-2 or TRBV6-3 and TRBJ1-5; no reliable D call. This CDR3 is 11 amino acids long. V lost 8 bases and J lost 5, with 7 bases in between. Germline assignment: CDR1 MNHEY and CDR2 SVGEGT. DNA for the CDR3: TGTGCCAGCGGGTTTTATCAGCCCCAGCATTTT. Its translation is CASGFYQPQHF.

This clonotype was counted a single time. A single base separates this from a much larger clone, so it may be a read error. This rearrangement joins TRBV7-3 to TRBJ2-1; D ambiguous. Per germline, CDR1 SGHTA and CDR2 FQGTGA. This CDR3 region has 13 residues. The CDR3 nucleotides read TGTGCCCGCAGCTTAATGGCATACAATGAGCAGTTCTTC. This translates into CARSLMAYNEQFF.

This clonotype was seen only once. The chain recombines TRBV13 with TRBJ1-1; D possibly corresponds to TRBD1 (6 bases). The CDR3 has 14 amino acids. Germline V gene data show CDR1 as PRHDT and CDR2 as FYEKMQ (reference sequence). The germline V and J ends were trimmed by 1 base and 10 bases, with 16 bases remaining between them. CDR3 nucleotide sequence: TGTGCCAGCAGCTTAGAGGGCATGGAGGGGGGAGCTTTCTTT. It yields the protein CASSLEGMEGGAFF.

The rearrangement uses TRBV7-9 and TRBJ2-7; 9 bases are shared with TRBD2. V lost 1 base and J lost 5; bases outside the gene matches: 12. The germline V gene has CDR1 SEHNR and CDR2 FQNEAQ (reference sequence). The CDR3 sequence is 17 residues long. The CDR3 nucleotides are TGTGCCAGCAGCTTAGGTATGGGACTAGCTTCGAAAAACGAGCAGTACTTC. Protein: CASSLGMGLASKNEQYF.

This clonotype appeared a few times. The chain recombines TRBV15 with TRBJ1-2; the D gene is possibly TRBD1 (5 bases). CDR1 and CDR2 (germline): LNHNV, YYDKDF (reference sequence). Trimming cost V 1 base and J 4 bases, with 10 bases left between them. The CDR3 covers 14 residues. The CDR3 sequence is CATSRGAGTYGYTF. DNA of the CDR3: TGTGCCACCAGCAGAGGGGCAGGGACCTATGGCTACACCTTC.

This clonotype was observed a handful of times. V is TRBV6-6 and J is TRBJ2-3; D might be TRBD2 (6 bases). The CDR3 has 15 residues. V shed 4 bases and J shed 3 bases, with 14 bases lying between them. Germline V gene lookup returns CDR1 MNHNY and CDR2 SVGAGI (reference sequence). CDR3 nucleotides: TGTGCCAGCAGTTTAATTTCGGAGGGGACAGATACGCAGTATTTT. Translated: CASSLISEGTDTQYF.

This chain connects TRBV7-2 to TRBJ1-2; the D gene is possibly TRBD1 (5 bases). V gave up 1 base and J gave up 10 bases, with 13 bases separating them. Germline V gives CDR1 SGHTA, CDR2 FQGNSA. The CDR3 contains 13 residues. CDR3 loop: CASSLDRQRDYTF. DNA of the CDR3: TGTGCCAGCAGCTTAGACCGACAGCGTGACTACACCTTC.

The chain employs TRBV7-2 and TRBJ1-2, with D possibly TRBD1 on 6 matching bases. The V end lost 5 bases, the J end lost 6 bases, and 13 bases lay between the germline ends. Germline assignment: CDR1 SGHTA and CDR2 FQGNSA. This CDR3 is 13 amino acids long. Here the CDR3 DNA reads TGTGCCAGCAGCACAGGGAATAATGATGGCTACACCTTC. This translates into CASSTGNNDGYTF.

The V call is TRBV12-3 or TRBV12-4, the J call TRBJ1-2, with D uncertain. This CDR3 has 14 residues. Trimming stripped 0 bases from V and 4 bases from J, with 9 bases between. The CDR3 DNA sequence: TGTGCCAGCAGTTTAGCGGGTAACGGCTATGGCTACACCTTC. Amino acid sequence: CASSLAGNGYGYTF.

This clonotype has a single count. One end of the junction varies from germline; a read error may be responsible. The rearrangement links TRBV20-1 to TRBJ1-2; D is unresolved. This CDR3 has 11 residues. CDR1 DFQATT and CDR2 SNEGSKA come from the germline V gene (reference sequence). The chain's CDR3 is CSAGDQYGYTF. CDR3 nucleotides: TGCAGTGCTGGAGACCAGTATGGCTACACCTTC.

CDR3 sequence reads: CSAPSQKSSYEQYF. CDR3 coding DNA: TGCAGTGCTCCCTCCCAGAAAAGCTCCTACGAGCAGTACTTC. The gene calls are TRBV20-1 and TRBJ2-7; D ambiguous. Trimming removed 5 bases from V and 0 bases from J, with 14 bases in between. This CDR3 contains 14 residues. CDR1 and CDR2 (germline): DFQATT, SNEGSKA (reference sequence).

The rearrangement joins TRBV14 to TRBJ2-1; 12 nucleotides agree with TRBD2. Looked up from germline, CDR1 is SGHDN and CDR2 is FVKESK. V shed 1 base, J shed 3 bases, and the junction held 7 bases outside the gene matches. This CDR3 has 18 residues. The CDR3 here is CASSQGLAGEGFYNEQFF. CDR3 DNA: TGTGCCAGCAGCCAAGGACTAGCGGGGGAAGGTTTCTACAATGAGCAGTTCTTC.

The rearrangement uses TRBV5-1 and TRBJ1-2, with D hard to call. This CDR3 has 13 amino acids. V lost 0 bases, J lost 8 bases, and 11 bases lay in between. Germline V lookup: CDR1 SGHRS, CDR2 YFSETQ. The DNA for the CDR3 is TGCGCCAGCAGCTTGGAGTCCGGGAGAGGCTACACCTTC. Protein product: CASSLESGRGYTF.

This clonotype was counted many times. As DNA, the CDR3 is TGTGCCAGCAGTTTGACAGTTAACTATGGCTACACCTTC. Protein: CASSLTVNYGYTF. The genes are TRBV12-3 or TRBV12-4 and TRBJ1-2, with TRBD1 as a possible D gene (5 bases). The CDR3 has 13 residues. Trimming stripped 3 bases from V and 1 base from J, with 6 bases between.

The genes are TRBV4-1 and TRBJ2-5; 8 bases are a match to TRBD2. The ends lost 3 bases at V and 2 bases at J; junction bases unmatched: 8. Germline CDR1 and CDR2: MGHRA and YSYEKL. This CDR3 contains 16 residues. For the CDR3, the DNA is TGCGCCAGCAGCCATGGCCCCTCGGGGGGGCAAGAGACCCAGTACTTC. Its protein is CASSHGPSGGQETQYF.

The chain uses TRBV27 and TRBJ2-1; 7 bases match TRBD1. V lost 8 bases, J lost 4 bases, and 11 bases stayed unmatched. This CDR3 comprises 15 residues. CDR1 and CDR2 (germline): MNHEY, SMNVEV (reference sequence). CDR3 amino acids: CASFRRDSLYNEQFF. CDR3 bases: TGTGCCAGCTTCCGAAGGGACAGCCTTTACAATGAGCAGTTCTTC.

The chain carries TRBV6-1 and TRBJ1-1, with D possibly matching TRBD1 (5 bases). Germline CDR1 MNHNS, CDR2 SASEGT. The CDR3 is 13 residues long. The ends were cut back, 7 bases at V and 4 bases at J, with 13 bases in the middle. This CDR3 is CASIWGRGTEAFF. In nucleotides, the CDR3 is TGTGCCAGCATTTGGGGGAGGGGCACTGAAGCTTTCTTT.

In this sample, this clonotype turned up a few times. V is TRBV10-3 and J is TRBJ1-5; TRBD1 might be the D (5 bases). This CDR3 is 14 amino acids long. Per the germline V gene, CDR1 is ENHRY and CDR2 is SYGVKD. V was trimmed by 2 bases and J by 6 bases, leaving 11 bases between them. The CDR3 sequence is CAISERSGSQPQHF. The CDR3 DNA reads TGTGCCATCAGTGAGAGGTCAGGGAGTCAGCCCCAGCATTTT.

In the case of this clonotype: A much more abundant neighbour one base away suggests this may be a read error. The chain has TRBV4-1 and TRBJ2-4; D is uncertain. From germline, CDR1 is MGHRA and CDR2 YSYEKL. The CDR3 runs to 17 residues. In DNA form, the CDR3 reads TGCGCCTGCAGCCTAGTCGCGGCAGTCCTAGCCAAAAACATTCAGTACTTC. It is translated as CACSLVAAVLAKNIQYF.

The count of this clonotype is one. V and J are TRBV27 and TRBJ1-2, with TRBD1 matching 9 bases. The V gene end was trimmed by 6 bases and the J gene end by 6 bases; junction bases not matched to a gene: 5. CDR1 is MNHEY, CDR2 SMNVEV, per germline (reference sequence). There are 13 residues in the CDR3. The CDR3: CASRSDRGDGYTF. For the CDR3, the DNA is TGTGCCAGCAGATCGGACAGGGGTGATGGCTACACCTTC.

This clonotype was detected only a few times. This chain links TRBV20-1 with TRBJ2-4, with 8 bases aligning to TRBD1. CDR1 is DFQATT, CDR2 SNEGSKA, per germline (reference sequence). The CDR3 loop spans 16 amino acids. V shed 3 bases, J shed 1 base, and the junction held 8 bases outside the gene matches. The CDR3 here is CSASASGGYAKNIQYF. The CDR3 nucleotides are TGCAGTGCTAGTGCCTCAGGGGGCTATGCCAAAAACATTCAGTACTTC.

V gene TRBV20-1 combines with J gene TRBJ2-5, with 7 bases lining up with TRBD1. Trimming cost V 7 bases and J 4 bases; bases outside gene matches: 9. The CDR3 covers 13 residues. Germline V lookup: CDR1 DFQATT, CDR2 SNEGSKA (reference sequence). The CDR3 region has the DNA TGCAGTGTCACCCGGACAGGACGAGAGACCCAGTACTTC. This translates into CSVTRTGRETQYF.